The source of this T cell receptor beta chain is a study of Ad26.COV2.S vaccination and SARS-CoV-2 variants. The wider study: Donor was in the COV1001 Ad26.COV2.S trial arm. In the study, Ad26.COV2.S was injected intramuscularly once, or twice 56 days apart.

Using immunoSEQ multiplex PCR, the repertoire was profiled, and TCRdb retains in-frame clones only, with some absent. Here the sample spans fewer than 400,000 clones, around 89% being singletons. Whole-study findings and limits: Total responses of T cells may have been underestimated by the analyses of TCR breadth and depth.

Stated treatment: 15 to 20 received Ad26.COV2.S at low or high dose, single or two shots; about 5 received placebo; per-sample allocation not given. Collection of the samples took place on day 63 after the first injection of vaccine or placebo. The administered vaccine (an Ad26 vector) expressed Wuhan-strain SARS-CoV-2 spike. V was clipped by 5 bases and J by 6 bases, with 19 bases between them. CDR3 length: 15 residues. The germline V gene has CDR1 SGHTA and CDR2 FQGTGA. On this clone itself: Its antigen is not known.

The starting material was peripheral blood, obtained in a trial of Ad26.COV2.S vaccine versus placebo. This sequence was found in a person aged 18-60 years who received the Ad26.COV2.S COVID-19 vaccine or a placebo. The chain joins TRBV7-3 to TRBJ1-2; possibly TRBD1 for D (5 bases). CDR3 amino acids: CASSPYLGTYDGYTF. Here the CDR3 DNA reads TGTGCCAGCAGCCCATATCTCGGGACCTATGATGGCTACACCTTC.